The sequence of this T cell receptor beta chain was determined in a study of blood T cell repertoires in COVID-19 (dated by TCRdb to about 2020). The study in broad terms: Samples from collaborators originated in the United States, Italy and Spain and spanned both the acute and convalescent phases of COVID-19. The material from the prospective study consisted of cDNA or gDNA derived from T cells, B-cell-depleted T cells, or PBMCs. Subjects who had been exposed to COVID-19, were actively infected with it, or had recovered from it provided the deeply sampled blood TCRbeta repertoires that made up the dataset. The repertoires were released in a freely available public database meant as a resource for research on the immune response to SARS-CoV-2. Samples were obtained from the ongoing ImmuneRACE study (first 160 participants) and from 1,254 subjects provided by 6 global collaborators. Nearly every sample came with metadata listing a de-identified subject ID, COVID-19 status, age in years and sex. HLA class I and class II types, where available, came from metadata supplied by the sample provider rather than from assay-based typing. Broader findings and caveats from the paper: Clinical and demographic metadata were provided uncurated, with the amount varying by source and participant.

A word on this clone: Its antigen remains unidentified. Within one base of it there is no much larger clone, and no base qualities were kept.

TCRbeta CDR3 regions were amplified from genomic DNA by means of the immunoSEQ Assay, a bias-controlled multiplex PCR. Turning to the authors' computational methods: The number of nucleated cells in each sample was estimated from the amplification of reference gene primers within the assay. To quantify the absolute abundance of each unique TCRbeta CDR3 rearrangement, sequence reads were collapsed and filtered. For each sample, productive Simpson clonality was calculated as the square root of Simpson's diversity index over productive rearrangements. TCRdb limited this immuneACCESS table to in-frame rearrangements with V and J called. A share of clones is missing; checked studies link under half to unresolved V genes, and the rest is unexplained. Clone size and V and J calls were adopted from that table, with D and trimming inferred from the DNA. Within this sample are fewer than 85,000 clones, with 74% of them counted one time only. The top ten clones comprise 2.5% to 3% of the sample.

The collaborating institutions used their own protocols to collect whole blood in K2EDTA tubes. For TCRbeta analysis, collaborator samples were shipped as frozen whole blood, as isolated PBMCs, or as DNA extracted from either sample type. Counted from cysteine to phenylalanine, this CDR3 has 15 amino acids. The retained sequence is limited to the CDR3, 45 bases, with the frame set at the first base. V gives up 0 bases and J gives up 0 bases, and the segment between their germline ends measures 6 bases. CDR1 LGHNA and CDR2 YSLEER are derived from the germline V gene. The sequenced sample was peripheral blood. The origin of this receptor is a human donor with acute or convalescent COVID-19. The donor label of this sample is uncertain. The V and J segments used are TRBV4-3 and TRBJ1-3, with no D gene named confidently. The CDR3 has the sequence CASSQDRLSGNTIYF. The bases are TGCGCCAGCAGCCAAGACAGGCTCTCTGGAAACACCATATATTTT.